This T cell receptor (beta chain) was captured by sequencing in a study of control samples from healthy donors and cancer patients (dated by TCRdb to 2018 to 2020). For this clone: Its cognate antigen has yet to be identified. No clone much larger than this one lies a single base away; base qualities are absent.

The CDR3 has 13 amino acids, counting the end cysteine and phenylalanine. Only CDR3 DNA is held: 39 bases, read in frame from base 1. CDR1 and CDR2, looked up from the germline V gene, are MDHEN and SYDVKM. Here V drops 1 base and J drops 12 bases, and the junction holds 4 bases not matched to any gene. Receptor amplification or capture employed the immunoSEQ multiplex PCR assay. As stored in TCRdb, this immuneACCESS dataset retains in-frame rearrangements with V and J assigned. A fraction of the clones does not appear; measured against another copy, unresolved V genes explain less than half of the discrepancy, and the remainder lacks a known reason. The sample yields roughly 130,000 clones; 70% to 90% were counted once. Of the sample, around 3% falls within the top ten clones.

The chain was built from TRBV28 and TRBJ1-4; TRBD1 aligns with 8 central bases. The TCR originated in a man in his fifties or sixties in good health. The sample consisted of blood. Here the CDR3 is given as CASSLLQGVQLFF. The nucleotide sequence is given as TGTGCCAGCAGTTTATTACAGGGGGTGCAACTGTTTTTT.